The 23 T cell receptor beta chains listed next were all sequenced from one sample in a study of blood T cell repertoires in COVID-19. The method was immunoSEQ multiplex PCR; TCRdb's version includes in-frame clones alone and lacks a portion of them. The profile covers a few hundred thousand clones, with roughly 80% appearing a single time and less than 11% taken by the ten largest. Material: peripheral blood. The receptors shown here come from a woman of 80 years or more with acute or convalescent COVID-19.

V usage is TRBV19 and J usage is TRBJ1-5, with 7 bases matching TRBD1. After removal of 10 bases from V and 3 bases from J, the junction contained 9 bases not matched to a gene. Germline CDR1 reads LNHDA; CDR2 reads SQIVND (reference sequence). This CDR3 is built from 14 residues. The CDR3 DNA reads TGTGCCACCGTGGACAGGAGACACAATCAGCCCCAGCATTTT. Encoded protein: CATVDRRHNQPQHF.

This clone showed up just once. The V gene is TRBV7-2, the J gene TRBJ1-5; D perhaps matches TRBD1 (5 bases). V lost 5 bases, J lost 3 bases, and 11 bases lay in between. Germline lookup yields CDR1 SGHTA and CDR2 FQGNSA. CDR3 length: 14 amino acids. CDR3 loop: CASSLGLPNQPQHF. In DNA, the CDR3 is TGTGCCAGCAGCCTGGGACTCCCCAATCAGCCCCAGCATTTT. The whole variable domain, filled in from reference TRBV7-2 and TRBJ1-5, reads GAGVSQSPSNKVTEKGKDVELRCDPISGHTALYWYRQSLGQGLEFLIYFQGNSAPDKSGLPSDRFSAERTGGSVSTLTIQRTQQEDSAVYLCASSLGLPNQPQHFGDGTRLSIL.

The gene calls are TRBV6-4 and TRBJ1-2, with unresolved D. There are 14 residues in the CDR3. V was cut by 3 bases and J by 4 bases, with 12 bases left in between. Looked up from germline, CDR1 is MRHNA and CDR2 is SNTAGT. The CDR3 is CASSEGDRSYGYTF. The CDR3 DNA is TGTGCCAGCAGTGAAGGAGACCGATCCTATGGCTACACCTTC.

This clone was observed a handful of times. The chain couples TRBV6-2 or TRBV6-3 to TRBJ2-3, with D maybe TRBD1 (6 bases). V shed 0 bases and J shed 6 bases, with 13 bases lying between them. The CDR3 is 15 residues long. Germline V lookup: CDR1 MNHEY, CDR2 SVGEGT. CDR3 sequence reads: CASSYSGAGIDTQYF. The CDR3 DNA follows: TGTGCCAGCAGTTACTCGGGGGCCGGGATTGATACGCAGTATTTT.

CDR3 protein: CASSVTGGNQPQHF. The CDR3 DNA reads as TGTGCCAGTAGTGTAACAGGGGGTAATCAGCCCCAGCATTTT. The chain combines TRBV19 with TRBJ1-5, with 8 positions matching TRBD1. The CDR3 covers 14 residues. The V gene end was trimmed by 5 bases and the J gene end by 4 bases; junction bases not matched to a gene: 4. Germline V gives CDR1 LNHDA, CDR2 SQIVND (reference sequence).

CDR3 DNA sequence: TGCAGCGTTGAAGGCAGGGAAAGTGGCTACACCTTC. Translating gives CSVEGRESGYTF. The V call is TRBV29-1, the J call TRBJ1-2; D may be TRBD1 (5 bases). CDR3 length: 12 amino acids. From germline, CDR1 is SQVTM and CDR2 ANQGSEA. Deletions cut 1 base from V and 7 bases from J, with 10 bases between.

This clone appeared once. The CDR3 sequence is CASMLAGGPYEQYF. DNA for the CDR3: TGCGCCAGCATGCTAGCGGGGGGCCCCTACGAGCAGTACTTC. V and J are TRBV10-2 and TRBJ2-7; 11 positions agree with TRBD2. The junction had 4 bases not matched to a gene; V was cut back by 7 bases and J by 2 bases. The V gene's germline CDR1 is WSHSY and CDR2 SAAADI. The CDR3 totals 14 residues.

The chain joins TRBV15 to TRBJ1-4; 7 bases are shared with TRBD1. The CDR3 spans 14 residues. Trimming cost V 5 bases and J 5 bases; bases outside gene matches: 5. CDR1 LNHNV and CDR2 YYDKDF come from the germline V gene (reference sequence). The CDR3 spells CATSADRVNEKLFF. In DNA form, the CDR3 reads TGTGCCACCAGCGCCGACAGGGTAAATGAAAAACTGTTTTTT.

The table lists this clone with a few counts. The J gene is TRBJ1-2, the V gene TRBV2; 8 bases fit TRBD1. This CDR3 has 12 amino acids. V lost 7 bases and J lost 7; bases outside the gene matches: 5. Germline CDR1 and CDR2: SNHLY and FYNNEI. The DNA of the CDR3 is TGTGCCAGCAAAGGACAGGGTCTTGGCTACACCTTC. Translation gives CASKGQGLGYTF.

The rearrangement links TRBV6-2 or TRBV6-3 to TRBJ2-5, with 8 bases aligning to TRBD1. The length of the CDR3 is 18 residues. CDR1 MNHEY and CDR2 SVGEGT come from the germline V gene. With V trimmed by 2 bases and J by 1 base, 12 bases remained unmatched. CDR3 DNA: TGTGCCAGCAGTTACCCTGCAGGGGGCTCCCCCTGCCAAGAGACCCAGTACTTC. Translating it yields CASSYPAGGSPCQETQYF.

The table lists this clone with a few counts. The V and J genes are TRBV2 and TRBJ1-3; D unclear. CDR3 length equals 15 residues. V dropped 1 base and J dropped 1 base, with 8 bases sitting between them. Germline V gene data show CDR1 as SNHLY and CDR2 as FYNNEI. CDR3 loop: CASSEGTGSGNTIYF. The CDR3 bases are TGTGCCAGCAGTGAAGGTACGGGGTCTGGAAACACCATATATTTT.

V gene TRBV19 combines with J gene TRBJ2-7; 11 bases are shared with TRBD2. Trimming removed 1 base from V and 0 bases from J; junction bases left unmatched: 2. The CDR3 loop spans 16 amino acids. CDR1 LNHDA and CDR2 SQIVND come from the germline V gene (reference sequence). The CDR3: CASSIAGLADSYEQYF. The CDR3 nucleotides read TGTGCCAGTAGTATAGCGGGACTAGCGGACTCCTACGAGCAGTACTTC. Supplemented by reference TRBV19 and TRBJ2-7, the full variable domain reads DGGITQSPKYLFRKEGQNVTLSCEQNLNHDAMYWYRQDPGQGLRLIYYSQIVNDFQKGDIAEGYSVSREKKESFPLTVTSAQKNPTAFYLCASSIAGLADSYEQYFGPGTRLTVT.

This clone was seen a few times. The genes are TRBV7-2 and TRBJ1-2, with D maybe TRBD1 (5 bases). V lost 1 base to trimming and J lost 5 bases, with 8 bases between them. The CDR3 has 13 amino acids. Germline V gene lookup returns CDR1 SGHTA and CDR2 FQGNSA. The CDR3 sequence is CASSLEGRYGYTF. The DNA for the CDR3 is TGTGCCAGCAGCTTAGAGGGGCGTTATGGCTACACCTTC.

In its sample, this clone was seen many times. CDR3 sequence: CASSDPRVAGANVLTF. The CDR3 region has the DNA TGTGCCAGCAGCGACCCCAGGGTAGCTGGGGCCAACGTCCTGACTTTC. The chain has TRBV2 and TRBJ2-6, with D tentatively TRBD1 (5 bases). The germline V gene encodes CDR1 SNHLY and CDR2 FYNNEI. The CDR3 runs 16 residues. Trimming removed 6 bases from V and 2 bases from J, with 14 bases in between.

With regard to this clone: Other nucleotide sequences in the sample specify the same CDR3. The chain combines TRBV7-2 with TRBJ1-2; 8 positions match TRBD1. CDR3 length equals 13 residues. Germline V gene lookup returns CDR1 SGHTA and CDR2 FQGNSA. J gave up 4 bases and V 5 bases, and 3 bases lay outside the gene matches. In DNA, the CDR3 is TGTGCCAGCAGCCCCGGACAGGGCTATGGCTACACCTTC. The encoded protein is CASSPGQGYGYTF.

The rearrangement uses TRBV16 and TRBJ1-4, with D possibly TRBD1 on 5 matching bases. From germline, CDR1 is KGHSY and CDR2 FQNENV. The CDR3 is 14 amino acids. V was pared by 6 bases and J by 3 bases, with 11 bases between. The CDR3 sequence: CASRSGTPNEKLFF. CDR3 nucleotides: TGTGCCAGCAGGAGCGGGACTCCTAATGAAAAACTGTTTTTT.

In DNA, the CDR3 is TGTGCCAGCAGTATGAACGGACAGGGAAGGACAGATACGCAGTATTTT. This translates into CASSMNGQGRTDTQYF. This chain uses TRBV2 with TRBJ2-3; TRBD1 aligns across 8 bases. In germline, CDR1 is SNHLY, CDR2 FYNNEI. Losses at the gene ends were 5 bases for V and 3 bases for J; bases not matched to a gene: 10. The CDR3 has 16 amino acids.

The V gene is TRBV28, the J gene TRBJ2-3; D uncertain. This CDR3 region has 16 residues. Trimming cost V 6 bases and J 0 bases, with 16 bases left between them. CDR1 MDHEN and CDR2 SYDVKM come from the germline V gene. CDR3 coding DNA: TGTGCCAGCAGCGCATTCCAGGCTACTAGCACAGATACGCAGTATTTT. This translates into CASSAFQATSTDTQYF. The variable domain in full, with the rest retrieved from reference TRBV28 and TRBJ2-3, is DVKVTQSSRYLVKRTGEKVFLECVQDMDHENMFWYRQDPGLGLRLIYFSYDVKMKEKGDIPEGYSVSREKKERFSLILESASTNQTSMYLCASSAFQATSTDTQYFGPGTRLTVL.

The CDR3 sequence is CASSLVGSADTQYF. Written as DNA, the CDR3 is TGTGCCAGCAGCTTAGTCGGGAGTGCAGATACGCAGTATTTT. The gene calls are TRBV7-2 and TRBJ2-3; the D gene is possibly TRBD2 (6 bases). CDR1 is SGHTA and CDR2 is FQGNSA in the germline V gene. The CDR3 contains 14 residues. V lost 1 base, J lost 4 bases, and 9 bases lay in between.

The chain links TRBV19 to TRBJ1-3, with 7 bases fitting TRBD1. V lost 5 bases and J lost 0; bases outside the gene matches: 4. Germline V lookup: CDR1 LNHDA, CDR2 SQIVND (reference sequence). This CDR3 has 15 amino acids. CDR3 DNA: TGTGCCAGTAGTCCGGGACAGAGCTCTGGAAACACCATATATTTT. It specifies CASSPGQSSGNTIYF. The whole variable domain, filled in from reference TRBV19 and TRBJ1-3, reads DGGITQSPKYLFRKEGQNVTLSCEQNLNHDAMYWYRQDPGQGLRLIYYSQIVNDFQKGDIAEGYSVSREKKESFPLTVTSAQKNPTAFYLCASSPGQSSGNTIYFGEGSWLTVV.

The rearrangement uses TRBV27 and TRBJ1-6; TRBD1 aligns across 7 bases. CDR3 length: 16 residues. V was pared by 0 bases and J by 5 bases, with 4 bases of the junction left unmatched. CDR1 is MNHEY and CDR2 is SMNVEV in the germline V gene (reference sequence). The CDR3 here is CASSLSWDSNNSPLHF. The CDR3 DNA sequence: TGTGCCAGCAGTTTATCGTGGGACAGTAATAATTCACCCCTCCACTTT.

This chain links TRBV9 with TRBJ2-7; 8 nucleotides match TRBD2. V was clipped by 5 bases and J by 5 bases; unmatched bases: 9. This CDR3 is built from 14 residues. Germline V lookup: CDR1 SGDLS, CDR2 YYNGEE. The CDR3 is CASSFRGGRDEQYF. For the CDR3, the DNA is TGTGCCAGCAGTTTTCGGGGGGGCCGCGACGAGCAGTACTTC.

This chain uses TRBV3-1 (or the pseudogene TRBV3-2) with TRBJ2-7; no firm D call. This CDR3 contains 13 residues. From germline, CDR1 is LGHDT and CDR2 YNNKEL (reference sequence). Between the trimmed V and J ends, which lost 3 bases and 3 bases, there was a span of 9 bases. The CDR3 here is CASSQRTIYEQYF. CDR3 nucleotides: TGTGCCAGCAGCCAGCGTACCATCTACGAGCAGTACTTC.